A single sample gave rise to the 28 T cell receptor beta chains below, sequenced in a study of T cells in Graves' hyperthyroidism and ophthalmopathy. RNA transcripts provided the source from which TCR beta CDR3 regions were amplified. Initially, a first-round RT-PCR of the TCR CDR3 employed the HTBI primer set. TCRdb reanalysed the multiplex PCR reads using MiXCR and keeps one entry per CDR3 protein. The data contain a few hundred thousand distinct CDR3 sequences, roughly 15% of them seen just once; the ten biggest clones take up 2.5% to 4%. The sample consisted of blood. All receptors derive from a woman aged 40 to 50 with Graves' ophthalmopathy.

This clonotype was detected only a few times. The genes are TRBV9 and TRBJ1-6, with D unclear. With 0 bases removed from V and 10 bases from J, the gap between germline ends came to 8 bases. Germline loops: CDR1 SGDLS, CDR2 YYNGEE. This CDR3 has 13 amino acids. CDR3 DNA: TGTGCCAGCAGCGTAGAAAATGGCTCACCCCTCCACTTT. Translating it yields CASSVENGSPLHF. The full variable domain, with the rest looked up from reference TRBV9 and TRBJ1-6, is DSGVTQTPKHLITATGQRVTLRCSPRSGDLSVYWYQQSLDQGLQFLIQYYNGEERAKGNILERFSAQQFPDLHSELNLSSLELGDSALYFCASSVENGSPLHFGNGTRLTVT.

V is TRBV6-4 and J is TRBJ2-1; 11 bases map to TRBD2. Losses at the gene ends were 0 bases for V and 8 bases for J; bases not matched to a gene: 3. CDR3 length: 15 amino acids. Per germline, CDR1 MRHNA and CDR2 SNTAGT. This chain's CDR3 is CASSDSVAGGDEQFF. The CDR3 DNA reads TGTGCCAGCAGTGACTCGGTAGCGGGAGGGGATGAGCAGTTCTTC.

The table lists this clonotype with a few counts. This sequence joins TRBV27 and TRBJ2-1; 16 bases align to TRBD2. CDR3 length: 17 residues. J was trimmed by 5 bases and V by 1 base; bases with no gene match: 2. Looked up from germline, CDR1 is MNHEY and CDR2 is SMNVEV (reference sequence). CDR3 in DNA: TGTGCCAGCAGTTTATATGGGACTAGCGGGGGGGACAATGAGCAGTTCTTC. This translates into CASSLYGTSGGDNEQFF.

This clonotype was detected many times. This chain uses TRBV11-2 with TRBJ2-1; TRBD2 aligns across 7 bases. The CDR3 contains 16 residues. Germline V CDR1 and CDR2: SGHAT, FQNNGV. With V trimmed by 5 bases and J by 0 bases, 7 bases remained unmatched. The CDR3 sequence is CASSGSGTNSYNEQFF. The CDR3 region has the DNA TGTGCCAGCAGCGGCTCCGGGACTAACTCCTACAATGAGCAGTTCTTC.

This clonotype was seen many times. The rearrangement uses TRBV3-1 and TRBJ1-1, with D uncertain. CDR1 is LGHDT and CDR2 is YNNKEL in the germline V gene (reference sequence). V was cut by 5 bases and J by 7 bases, with 11 bases left in between. There are 12 residues in the CDR3. CDR3 coding DNA: TGTGCCAGCAGCTCCCAAGGGTTTGAAGCTTTCTTT. This codes for CASSSQGFEAFF. Filled out from reference TRBV3-1 and TRBJ1-1, the complete variable domain reads DTAVSQTPKYLVTQMGNDKSIKCEQNLGHDTMYWYKQDSKKFLKIMFSYNNKELIINETVPNRFSPKSPDKAHLNLHINSLELGDSAVYFCASSSQGFEAFFGQGTRLTVV.

This clonotype was seen a handful of times. The rearrangement uses TRBV3-1 and TRBJ2-5; D remains unclear. CDR1 and CDR2 (germline): LGHDT, YNNKEL (reference sequence). The CDR3 has 14 amino acids. Deletions cut 4 bases from V and 4 bases from J, with 13 bases between. The CDR3 nucleotides are TGTGCCAGCAGCCGAGCTTTAACGGCAGAGACCCAGTACTTC. Its translation: CASSRALTAETQYF.

The genes are TRBV5-6 and TRBJ2-5; D perhaps matches TRBD2 (5 bases). The CDR3 totals 15 residues. Germline assignment: CDR1 SGHDT and CDR2 YYEEEE. Trimming shortened V by 2 bases and J by 3 bases, and 14 bases separated the two germline ends. CDR3 nucleotides: TGTGCCAGCAGCTTCTTGAGCCGGGAAAAAGAGACCCAGTACTTC. This translates into CASSFLSREKETQYF.

CDR3 nucleotide sequence: TGCGCCAGCAGTGAGTCAGGCTATTCACCCCTCCACTTT. It translates to CASSESGYSPLHF. This chain connects TRBV10-2 to TRBJ1-6; no definite D call. CDR3 length: 13 amino acids. CDR1 is WSHSY, CDR2 SAAADI, per germline. The germline V and J ends were trimmed by 0 bases and 8 bases, with 5 bases remaining between them.

This clonotype appeared many times. This rearrangement joins TRBV7-2 to TRBJ1-1; tentative D call: TRBD1 (5 bases). Trimming left V 5 bases short and J 2 bases short, with 21 bases between. CDR3 length: 17 residues. CDR1 and CDR2 from the germline V gene are SGHTA and FQGNSA. DNA for the CDR3: TGTGCCAGCAGCCCAGTTCCCGGACAACCCATTAACACTGAAGCTTTCTTT. Amino acid sequence: CASSPVPGQPINTEAFF.

The chain couples TRBV19 to TRBJ1-2; 7 nucleotides line up with TRBD1. Trimming at V came to 3 bases and at J to 8 bases, leaving 15 bases not matched to a gene. The CDR3 spans 16 residues. From germline, CDR1 is LNHDA and CDR2 SQIVND (reference sequence). CDR3 sequence reads: CASSIPRDSQMGGYTF. The CDR3 bases are TGTGCCAGTAGTATCCCTCGGGACAGCCAAATGGGCGGCTACACCTTC.

This clonotype was picked up many times. The V gene is TRBV12-3 or TRBV12-4, the J gene TRBJ1-1; possibly TRBD1 for D (6 bases). V was pared by 6 bases and J by 0 bases, with 14 bases between. The CDR3 spans 15 residues. The DNA of the CDR3 is TGTGCCAGCAGCCCCAGGGGCTTTCTGAACACTGAAGCTTTCTTT. Its translation is CASSPRGFLNTEAFF.

CDR3 DNA sequence: TGTGCCAGCAGCCAAGACTTTAGTGGCAATCAGCCCCAGCATTTT. This gives the protein CASSQDFSGNQPQHF. V is TRBV3-1 and J is TRBJ1-5; no clear D. The CDR3 extends over 15 amino acids. In germline, CDR1 is LGHDT, CDR2 YNNKEL (reference sequence). The V and J ends lost 0 bases and 2 bases respectively, with 8 bases between them.

The chain joins TRBV10-3 to TRBJ1-5; tentative D call: TRBD1 (5 bases). V shed 4 bases and J shed 6 bases, with 16 bases lying between them. Germline CDR1 and CDR2: ENHRY and SYGVKD. This CDR3 is built from 15 residues. The DNA of the CDR3 is TGTGCCATCAGTGGGGAGGGGTTGGGAAGTCAGCCCCAGCATTTT. Its protein is CAISGEGLGSQPQHF.

J is TRBJ1-4 and V is TRBV27, with no clear D. Germline-derived CDR1 and CDR2 are MNHEY and SMNVEV (reference sequence). Trimming removed 9 bases from V and 2 bases from J, with 16 bases in between. This CDR3 is 15 amino acids long. CDR3 in DNA: TGTGCCAGGGAGGGCGTCGGGATTACTAATGAAAAACTGTTTTTT. It encodes CAREGVGITNEKLFF.

Ten or more counts support this clonotype. The chain employs TRBV2 and TRBJ2-3, with unresolved D. V lost 2 bases, J lost 6 bases, and 9 bases lay in between. The CDR3 is made up of 13 amino acids. Germline V lookup: CDR1 SNHLY, CDR2 FYNNEI. CDR3 DNA: TGTGCCAGCAGTGAACCGCCCGGCGATACGCAGTATTTT. It specifies CASSEPPGDTQYF.

In DNA form, the CDR3 reads TGTGCCAGCAGCTTGGAGGGGGCAGGGGAGGCTGAGCAGTTCTTC. Its translation is CASSLEGAGEAEQFF. This chain joins TRBV5-8 and TRBJ2-1, with D possibly matching TRBD1 (7 bases). Germline V gives CDR1 SGHTS, CDR2 YDEGEE. The CDR3 loop spans 15 amino acids. V gave up 0 bases and J gave up 9 bases, with 16 bases separating them.

J is TRBJ1-2 and V is TRBV20-1; D is unresolved. Deletions cut 5 bases from V and 0 bases from J, with 16 bases between. Germline loops: CDR1 DFQATT, CDR2 SNEGSKA (reference sequence). The CDR3 runs 15 residues. The CDR3 DNA follows: TGCAGTGCTCTTTCGGCAGACCCTACTAACTATGGCTACACCTTC. This encodes CSALSADPTNYGYTF.

This clonotype has ten or more counts. The CDR3 nucleotides are TGCAGTGCTAGAGTCAGCGGCGGAGAGCAGTTCTTC. It is translated as CSARVSGGEQFF. V is TRBV20-1 and J is TRBJ2-1, with D tentatively TRBD2 (5 bases). The CDR3 is 12 residues long. Deletions cut 1 base from V and 10 bases from J, with 11 bases between. Germline CDR1 DFQATT, CDR2 SNEGSKA (reference sequence).

This clonotype appeared many times. The gene calls are TRBV7-8 and TRBJ2-1; TRBD2 aligns across 11 bases. This CDR3 has 15 amino acids. V trimming: 2 bases; J trimming: 6 bases; junction bases outside the gene matches: 3. Germline values: CDR1 SGHVS, CDR2 FQNEAQ. In nucleotides, the CDR3 is TGTGCCAGCAGCTTAAGGACTAGCGGGCCCAATGAGCAGTTCTTC. Its translation: CASSLRTSGPNEQFF.

The chain couples TRBV18 to TRBJ2-2; TRBD2 aligns across 10 bases. Germline loops: CDR1 KGHSH, CDR2 LQKENI. V was pared by 4 bases and J by 0 bases, with 5 bases of the junction left unmatched. This CDR3 has 17 amino acids. CDR3 protein: CASSQTSGPANTGELFF. DNA for the CDR3: TGTGCCAGCTCACAGACTAGCGGGCCAGCGAACACCGGGGAGCTGTTTTTT.

A note on this clonotype: This could be a read error, since a much larger clone is one nucleotide away. CDR3 sequence reads: CASSQTGTGTGSYKQYF. The CDR3 DNA reads as TGTGCCAGCAGCCAAACGGGGACCGGGACAGGCTCCTACAAGCAGTACTTC. The chain employs TRBV11-2 and TRBJ2-7; the match to TRBD1 covers 8 bases. Per germline, CDR1 SGHAT and CDR2 FQNNGV. This CDR3 is 17 amino acids long.

The table lists this clonotype with many counts. The gene calls are TRBV28 and TRBJ2-3, with D uncertain. Per the germline V gene, CDR1 is MDHEN and CDR2 is SYDVKM. The CDR3 is 14 amino acids. The V end lost 5 bases, the J end lost 3 bases, and 12 bases lay between the germline ends. CDR3 sequence reads: CASSANPGTDTQYF. The CDR3 DNA reads as TGTGCCAGCAGTGCCAACCCCGGGACAGATACGCAGTATTTT.

This clonotype was observed at least ten times. The chain couples TRBV5-1 to TRBJ1-1, with D perhaps matching TRBD1 (5 bases). Germline lookup yields CDR1 SGHRS and CDR2 YFSETQ. This CDR3 has 15 amino acids. V gave up 4 bases and J gave up 0 bases, with 13 bases separating them. DNA of the CDR3: TGCGCCAGCAGCAATCAAGCAGGGATGAACACTGAAGCTTTCTTT. Encoded protein: CASSNQAGMNTEAFF.

In this sample, this clonotype turned up a few times. The chain has TRBV6-1 and TRBJ2-4, with TRBD1 identical over 10 bases. From germline, CDR1 is MNHNS and CDR2 SASEGT. V trimming: 5 bases; J trimming: 3 bases; junction bases outside the gene matches: 1. The CDR3 loop spans 14 amino acids. The DNA for the CDR3 is TGTGCCAGCAGTCGGACAGGGGGCAAAAACATTCAGTACTTC. Protein product: CASSRTGGKNIQYF.

This clonotype has a handful of counts. The rearrangement links TRBV28 to TRBJ1-1; D not certain. Germline V gives CDR1 MDHEN, CDR2 SYDVKM. Trimming took off 6 bases at V and 2 bases at J, with 7 bases between the two ends. CDR3 size: 12 residues. The CDR3 protein is CASRNLNTEAFF. CDR3 coding DNA: TGTGCCAGCAGGAACCTTAACACTGAAGCTTTCTTT.

This clonotype was found many times. This rearrangement joins TRBV7-2 to TRBJ2-3; D may be TRBD2 (5 bases). Trimming removed 1 base at V and 3 bases at J, with 8 bases between. The CDR3 length is 14 residues. The germline gives CDR1 SGHTA, CDR2 FQGNSA. CDR3 sequence reads: CASSLESGTDTQYF. The CDR3 DNA sequence: TGTGCCAGCAGCTTAGAGTCGGGGACAGATACGCAGTATTTT.

The chain carries TRBV7-9 and TRBJ2-7; D not resolved. Looked up from germline, CDR1 is SEHNR and CDR2 is FQNEAQ (reference sequence). The CDR3 covers 11 residues. V was trimmed by 1 base and J by 9 bases, leaving 7 bases between them. The CDR3 DNA reads as TGTGCCAGCAGCTTAGAAAGCTCGCAGTACTTC. Its protein product is CASSLESSQYF.

A note on this clonotype: The junction shows a germline mismatch at one end, possibly a read error. The V gene is TRBV4-1, the J gene TRBJ1-5, with D maybe TRBD1 (5 bases). This CDR3 is 16 amino acids long. Germline V gene data show CDR1 as MGHRA and CDR2 as YSYEKL. CDR3 sequence (DNA): TGCGCCAGCAGCCCGTTCAGGGAGAATAGCAGTCAGCCCCAGCATTTT. Protein sequence: CASSPFRENSSQPQHF.